The T cell receptor (beta chain) under discussion was sequenced for a study of tumor and adjacent non-tumor tissue in lung cancer. In its sample, this clonotype was seen many times. No cell sorting was done before RNA was extracted from the tissue. Germline trimming cut 2 bases from V and 3 bases from J; bases unmatched to any gene: 8. This CDR3 has 17 residues. Germline lookup yields CDR1 MNHEY and CDR2 SVGEGT. Three rounds of nested PCR, following a modified ARM-PCR protocol, produced the TCRbeta library. Via MiXCR, TCRdb re-called the multiplex PCR reads, giving one row per CDR3 protein. The sample records around 66,000 distinct CDR3 sequences, 60% to 75% being singletons.

The chain is built from TRBV6-2 or TRBV6-3 and TRBJ2-2; 8 positions agree with TRBD2. Sequencing input: lung tumor tissue. This TCR was sampled from a man in his sixties with non-small cell lung cancer. The CDR3 bases are TGTGCCAGCAGTTACCGAACGGGAGGGGCGGACACCGGGGAGCTGTTTTTT. Encoded protein: CASSYRTGGADTGELFF.